This TCR beta chain was found in a study of regulatory T cells in long-lasting Graves disease. The overall study: Duration of antithyroid drug therapy among newly diagnosed Graves' patients was under 3 months. Study observations and caveats: Researchers reported studying only peripheral blood, not thyroid tissue. The sample size was small, and this may have reduced accuracy.

Arm-PCR of CDR3 regions with iRepertoire HTBI primers generated TCR beta libraries. TCRdb independently ran MiXCR on the multiplex PCR reads; one entry per CDR3 protein. The sample lists 400,000 to 650,000 distinct CDR3 sequences; approximately 16% were seen once. The time point denotes: newly diagnosed GD, antithyroid drugs for less than 3 months. RNA from PBMCs was the source of the TCR library. A remark on this clonotype: What it recognizes is unknown.

This CDR3 spans 13 amino acids. The germline gives CDR1 DFQATT, CDR2 SNEGSKA (reference sequence). V lost 4 bases and J 2 bases, leaving 12 bases between the germline ends. In addition, the sample was reused for a study of T cells in Graves' hyperthyroidism and ophthalmopathy. From that study: The study used the HTBI primer set for a first-round RT-PCR of the TCR CDR3.

V is TRBV20-1 and J is TRBJ2-7; TRBD1 might be the D (5 bases). Material: peripheral blood mononuclear cells (PBMCs), obtained at new diagnosis, from a patient treated with antithyroid drugs. This receptor was identified in a woman aged 35-60 years with Graves disease. The CDR3 coding sequence is TGCAGTGCTATCGACAGACAACCCTACGAGCAGTACTTC. Translation gives CSAIDRQPYEQYF.